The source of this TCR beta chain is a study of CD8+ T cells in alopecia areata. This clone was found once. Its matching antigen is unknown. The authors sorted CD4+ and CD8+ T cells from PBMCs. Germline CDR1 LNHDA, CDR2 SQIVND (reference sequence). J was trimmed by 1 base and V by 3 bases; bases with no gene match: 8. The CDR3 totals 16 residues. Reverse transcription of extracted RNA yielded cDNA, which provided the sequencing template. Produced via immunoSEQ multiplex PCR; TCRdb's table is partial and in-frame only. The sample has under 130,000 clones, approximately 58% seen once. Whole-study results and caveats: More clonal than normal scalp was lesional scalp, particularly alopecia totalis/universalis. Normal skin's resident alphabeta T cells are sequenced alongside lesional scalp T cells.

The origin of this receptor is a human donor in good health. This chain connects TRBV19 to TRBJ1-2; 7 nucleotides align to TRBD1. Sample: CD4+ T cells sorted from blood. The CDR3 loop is CASSIRGTEDNYGYTF. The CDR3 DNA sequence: TGTGCCAGTAGTATCCGTGGGACAGAAGATAACTATGGCTACACCTTC.